These 14 T cell receptor beta chains were all obtained from the same sample, sequenced in a study of blood T cell repertoires in COVID-19. Repertoires were generated with immunoSEQ multiplex PCR, while TCRdb's copy carries only in-frame clones and drops some. The sample includes approximately 230,000 clones, more than 85% of them seen just once. Sequencing used PBMCs or T cells enriched from blood (not recorded which). The receptor source for this set is a young woman who had recovered from COVID-19.

Points on this clone: The same CDR3 is also encoded by other DNA sequences in this sample. V gene TRBV18 combines with J gene TRBJ1-2; 11 bases map to TRBD1. CDR1 is KGHSH and CDR2 is LQKENI in the germline V gene. Trimming removed 3 bases from V and 3 bases from J; junction bases left unmatched: 0. The CDR3 loop spans 14 amino acids. The CDR3 loop reads CASSPGQGDYGYTF. CDR3 in DNA: TGTGCCAGCTCACCGGGACAGGGGGACTATGGCTACACCTTC.

This clone was observed a handful of times. The chain employs TRBV18 and TRBJ1-2; no firm D call. This CDR3 contains 14 residues. V gave up 3 bases and J gave up 8 bases, with 16 bases separating them. CDR1 and CDR2 from the germline V gene are KGHSH and LQKENI. The CDR3 here is CASSPGREEGGYTF. The CDR3, as DNA: TGTGCCAGCTCACCGGGTAGGGAGGAGGGAGGCTACACCTTC.

This clone turned up a few times. This chain links TRBV18 with TRBJ2-6; 8 bases match TRBD1. V gave up 4 bases and J gave up 11 bases; unmatched junction bases: 4. The CDR3 totals 13 residues. CDR1 and CDR2 from the germline V gene are KGHSH and LQKENI. The CDR3: CASSLGQGDVLTF. The DNA for the CDR3 is TGTGCCAGCTCACTCGGACAGGGAGACGTCCTGACTTTC.

This clone was recorded a few times. The chain recombines TRBV29-1 with TRBJ2-5; TRBD2 agrees at 9 bases. The CDR3 is made up of 13 amino acids. Germline values: CDR1 SQVTM, CDR2 ANQGSEA. With V trimmed by 8 bases and J by 1 base, 5 bases remained unmatched. The CDR3 protein is CSNRGRGQETQYF. DNA of the CDR3: TGCAGCAATCGCGGGAGGGGCCAAGAGACCCAGTACTTC.

This CDR3 reads CASSQDLGGGEQFF. CDR3 sequence (DNA): TGCGCCAGCAGCCAAGATCTTGGGGGAGGGGAGCAGTTCTTC. The chain links TRBV4-1 to TRBJ2-1; 7 positions match TRBD2. With 0 bases clipped from V and 10 bases from J, the junction kept 6 bases outside the gene matches. The CDR3 is 14 amino acids. Germline CDR1 and CDR2: MGHRA and YSYEKL.

V gene TRBV7-6 combines with J gene TRBJ2-3, with D perhaps matching TRBD2 (5 bases). Germline V gene sequence: CDR1 SGHVS, CDR2 FNYEAQ. Trimming took off 1 base at V and 0 bases at J, with 8 bases between the two ends. This CDR3 contains 15 residues. CDR3 sequence reads: CASSLDGGSTDTQYF. Here the CDR3 DNA reads TGTGCCAGCAGCTTAGATGGCGGGAGCACAGATACGCAGTATTTT. Full variable domain (missing parts from reference TRBV7-6 and TRBJ2-3): GAGVSQSPRYKVTKRGQDVALRCDPISGHVSLYWYRQALGQGPEFLTYFNYEAQQDKSGLPNDRFSAERPEGSISTLTIQRTEQRDSAMYRCASSLDGGSTDTQYFGPGTRLTVL.

The chain links TRBV28 to TRBJ2-7; 8 nucleotides agree with TRBD1. V was pared by 5 bases and J by 4 bases, with 13 bases of the junction left unmatched. CDR1 is MDHEN and CDR2 is SYDVKM in the germline V gene. CDR3 size: 16 residues. As DNA, the CDR3 is TGTGCCAGCAGTCCACGGGCTGGGCAGGGGGCATACGAGCAGTACTTC. It specifies CASSPRAGQGAYEQYF.

The chain recombines TRBV10-2 with TRBJ2-7, with D maybe TRBD1 (6 bases). V was pared by 1 base and J by 0 bases, with 19 bases between. This CDR3 spans 18 amino acids. Germline V gene sequence: CDR1 WSHSY, CDR2 SAAADI. This CDR3 reads CASSEYYPGTSSSYEQYF. DNA for the CDR3: TGCGCCAGCAGTGAGTACTACCCCGGGACATCCAGCTCCTACGAGCAGTACTTC.

V and J are TRBV7-2 and TRBJ2-7, with D hard to call. Trimming stripped 1 base from V and 0 bases from J, with 7 bases between. This CDR3 has 14 amino acids. CDR1 is SGHTA and CDR2 is FQGNSA in the germline V gene. CDR3 protein: CASSLGWHSYEQYF. CDR3 DNA: TGTGCCAGCAGCTTAGGTTGGCACTCCTACGAGCAGTACTTC.

This rearrangement joins TRBV13 to TRBJ2-1; TRBD2 agrees at 10 bases. V trimming: 2 bases; J trimming: 16 bases; junction bases outside the gene matches: 5. Germline V gives CDR1 PRHDT, CDR2 FYEKMQ (reference sequence). The CDR3 is 12 amino acids. CDR3 bases: TGTGCCAGCAGCTTAAGGGGGACTAGCGCCTTCTTC. As protein: CASSLRGTSAFF.

The chain uses TRBV7-3 and TRBJ2-3, with D perhaps matching TRBD2 (6 bases). V shed 7 bases and J shed 6 bases, with 14 bases lying between them. The CDR3 runs to 13 residues. Germline V gives CDR1 SGHTA, CDR2 FQGTGA. The CDR3 sequence: CASKEGSSDTQYF. CDR3 in DNA: TGTGCCAGCAAGGAGGGGTCGTCGGATACGCAGTATTTT.

J is TRBJ2-5 and V is TRBV5-1, with D unclear. This CDR3 has 13 residues. With 4 bases removed from V and 9 bases from J, the gap between germline ends came to 16 bases. Germline assignment: CDR1 SGHRS and CDR2 YFSETQ. CDR3: CASSPSPEAAQYF. The CDR3 nucleotides read TGCGCCAGCAGCCCCTCCCCCGAGGCGGCCCAGTACTTC.

This clone occurred once. This chain links TRBV30 with TRBJ1-4, with a tentative D call TRBD1 (6 bases). This CDR3 is built from 12 residues. Trimming pared 0 bases from V and 7 bases from J, leaving 6 bases between. CDR1 is GTSNPN, CDR2 SVGIG, per germline (reference sequence). CDR3 nucleotide sequence: TGTGCCTGGAGTGTAGGGGGTGAAAAACTGTTTTTT. Its translation: CAWSVGGEKLFF.

This clone was found once. The V and J genes are TRBV7-2 and TRBJ1-1; no reliable D call. Germline CDR1 SGHTA, CDR2 FQGNSA. V was shortened by 4 bases and J by 6 bases, with 12 bases between the two germline ends. The CDR3 extends over 13 amino acids. Written as DNA, the CDR3 is TGTGCCAGCAGCTGGAGTTGGGAGGCTGAAGCTTTCTTT. Its protein is CASSWSWEAEAFF.